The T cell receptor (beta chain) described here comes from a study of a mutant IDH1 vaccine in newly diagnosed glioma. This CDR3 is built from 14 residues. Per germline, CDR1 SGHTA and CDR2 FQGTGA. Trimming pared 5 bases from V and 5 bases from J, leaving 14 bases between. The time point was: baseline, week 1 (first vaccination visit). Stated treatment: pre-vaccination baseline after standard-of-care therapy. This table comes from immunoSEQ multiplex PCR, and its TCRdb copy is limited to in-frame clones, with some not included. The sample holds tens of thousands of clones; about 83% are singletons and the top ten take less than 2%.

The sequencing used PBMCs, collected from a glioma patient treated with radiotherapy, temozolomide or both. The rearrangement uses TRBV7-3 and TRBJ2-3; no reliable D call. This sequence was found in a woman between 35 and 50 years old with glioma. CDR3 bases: TGTGCCAGCAGCAGAAAATCCAAGGGAGATACGCAGTATTTT. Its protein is CASSRKSKGDTQYF.